These 28 T cell receptor beta chains came from one sample sequenced in a study of blood T cell repertoires in COVID-19. The table came from immunoSEQ multiplex PCR; TCRdb's copy has only in-frame clones and leaves some out. The repertoire holds about 310,000 clones, with roughly 89% as singletons. Sequenced: PBMCs or T cells enriched from blood (not recorded which). These receptors were collected from a woman in her late teens or twenties who had recovered from COVID-19.

This clone has more than one count but fewer than ten. The chain uses TRBV5-1 and TRBJ1-2; D perhaps matches TRBD1 (6 bases). CDR3 length: 14 residues. Germline V gene sequence: CDR1 SGHRS, CDR2 YFSETQ. Between the trimmed V and J ends, which lost 4 bases and 3 bases, there was a span of 13 bases. CDR3 sequence (DNA): TGCGCCAGCAGCCCGAAGGACAGTTACTATGGCTACACCTTC. This sequence encodes CASSPKDSYYGYTF.

The chain combines TRBV4-1 with TRBJ2-1; D is unclear. This CDR3 contains 16 residues. From germline, CDR1 is MGHRA and CDR2 YSYEKL. The V end lost 1 base, the J end lost 2 bases, and 12 bases lay between the germline ends. CDR3 residues: CASSQVDLVTYNEQFF. The CDR3 DNA reads as TGCGCCAGCAGCCAAGTCGACCTAGTTACCTACAATGAGCAGTTCTTC.

The chain recombines TRBV7-3 with TRBJ1-1; perhaps TRBD1 as D (5 bases). The ends were cut back, 5 bases at V and 11 bases at J, with 12 bases in the middle. Germline V gives CDR1 SGHTA, CDR2 FQGTGA. The CDR3 consists of 11 residues. CDR3 sequence (DNA): TGTGCCAGCAGCCTCAGGGTTTCGGCTTTCTTT. Encoded protein: CASSLRVSAFF.

The rearrangement uses TRBV9 and TRBJ1-4; 11 bases fit TRBD1. Germline loops: CDR1 SGDLS, CDR2 YYNGEE. J was trimmed by 3 bases and V by 3 bases; bases with no gene match: 7. There are 17 residues in the CDR3. CDR3 coding DNA: TGTGCCAGCAGCGCAGGGACAGGGGGTTTTTCTAATGAAAAACTGTTTTTT. Translating it yields CASSAGTGGFSNEKLFF.

This sequence joins TRBV5-5 and TRBJ2-7, with D perhaps matching TRBD2 (6 bases). The CDR3 is 13 residues long. CDR1 and CDR2 from the germline V gene are SGHKS and YYEKEE (reference sequence). Trimming removed 0 bases from V and 12 bases from J, with 16 bases in between. CDR3: CASSLDPRLDPYF. CDR3 coding DNA: TGTGCCAGCAGCTTGGATCCTCGACTAGACCCGTACTTC.

The rearrangement uses TRBV9 and TRBJ1-1; TRBD1 matches at 8 bases. CDR1 SGDLS and CDR2 YYNGEE come from the germline V gene. Trimming at V came to 3 bases and at J to 4 bases, leaving 11 bases not matched to a gene. The CDR3 consists of 16 residues. Here the CDR3 reads CASSGLVRGHGTEAFF. CDR3 DNA sequence: TGTGCCAGCAGCGGCCTCGTCAGGGGGCATGGCACTGAAGCTTTCTTT.

This sequence joins TRBV4-3 and TRBJ1-1; D is possibly TRBD1 (6 bases). Germline-derived CDR1 and CDR2 are LGHNA and YSLEER. The CDR3 consists of 14 residues. The V and J ends lost 5 bases and 3 bases respectively, with 13 bases between them. CDR3 nucleotide sequence: TGCGCCAGCAGCTACAGGGTATATGACACTGAAGCTTTCTTT. This codes for CASSYRVYDTEAFF.

This rearrangement joins TRBV23-1 to TRBJ1-6, with no clear D. TRBV23-1 is noted as an ORF with a role that remains uncertain. CDR3 length: 16 residues. V shed 3 bases and J shed 4 bases, with 13 bases lying between them. The CDR3 loop is CASSHLGKEYNSPLHF. The DNA of the CDR3 is TGCGCCAGCAGTCATCTGGGCAAGGAATATAATTCACCCCTCCACTTT.

Only one count was recorded for this clone. The chain links TRBV7-3 to TRBJ1-2; TRBD1 is a possible D gene (5 bases). Germline CDR1 is SGHTA and CDR2 is FQGTGA. The CDR3 consists of 16 residues. Trimming took 5 bases from V and 4 from J, leaving 20 bases between them. CDR3 nucleotide sequence: TGTGCCAGCAGCCCAACGGGGGGATGGGAGAGCTATGGCTACACCTTC. Its protein is CASSPTGGWESYGYTF.

The genes are TRBV6-2 or TRBV6-3 and TRBJ1-6; D not resolved. The ends were cut back, 0 bases at V and 10 bases at J, with 7 bases in the middle. Germline CDR1 reads MNHEY; CDR2 reads SVGEGT. This CDR3 is 13 amino acids long. The CDR3 here is CASSYSSISPLHF. In DNA, the CDR3 is TGTGCCAGCAGTTACTCGAGTATCTCACCCCTCCACTTT.

The chain uses TRBV4-2 and TRBJ1-1, with no clear D. Germline V gene lookup returns CDR1 LGHNA and CDR2 YNFKEQ. The V end was cut by 0 bases, the J end by 0 bases, with 11 bases between. This CDR3 spans 16 amino acids. The CDR3: CASSQDSAGMNTEAFF. The CDR3 nucleotides are TGTGCCAGCAGCCAAGATTCCGCGGGGATGAACACTGAAGCTTTCTTT.

This clone showed up just once. V usage is TRBV11-2 and J usage is TRBJ1-1; D ambiguous. Trimming took off 1 base at V and 5 bases at J, with 8 bases between the two ends. The germline gives CDR1 SGHAT, CDR2 FQNNGV. CDR3 size: 13 residues. CDR3: CASSLGEMTEAFF. CDR3 coding DNA: TGTGCCAGCAGCTTAGGAGAAATGACTGAAGCTTTCTTT.

The chain uses TRBV5-6 and TRBJ2-3, with 9 positions matching TRBD2. CDR1 is SGHDT and CDR2 is YYEEEE in the germline V gene. The CDR3 loop spans 16 amino acids. The trim removed 6 bases at V and 6 bases at J, leaving 14 bases unmatched. CDR3 region: CASTLVAGAPGDTQYF. CDR3 bases: TGTGCCAGCACCTTAGTAGCGGGGGCCCCGGGGGATACGCAGTATTTT.

This clone was seen only once. V usage is TRBV5-1 and J usage is TRBJ2-1; TRBD2 matches at 9 bases. In germline, CDR1 is SGHRS, CDR2 YFSETQ. The CDR3 sequence is 14 residues long. V was clipped by 3 bases and J by 8 bases; unmatched bases: 6. The DNA of the CDR3 is TGCGCCAGCAGCTCTCTAGCGGGAAAGGATGAGCAGTTCTTC. Its protein is CASSSLAGKDEQFF.

The chain couples TRBV4-3 to TRBJ2-3; TRBD2 agrees at 8 bases. There are 16 residues in the CDR3. Per germline, CDR1 LGHNA and CDR2 YSLEER. V shed 3 bases and J 2 bases; nucleotides not matched to a gene: 7. CDR3 nucleotides: TGCGCCAGCAGCCAGGGAAGCGGGGGAGTCACAGATACGCAGTATTTT. As protein: CASSQGSGGVTDTQYF.

The V call is TRBV3-1 (or the pseudogene TRBV3-2), the J call TRBJ2-1, with 14 positions matching TRBD2. V shed 4 bases and J 5 bases; nucleotides not matched to a gene: 4. The CDR3 loop spans 16 amino acids. Germline V gene lookup returns CDR1 LGHDT and CDR2 YNNKEL (reference sequence). The CDR3 DNA reads as TGTGCCAGCAGCCTCCGACTAGCGGGAGGGCACAATGAGCAGTTCTTC. Protein: CASSLRLAGGHNEQFF.

This clone was picked up a small number of times. This sequence joins TRBV6-2 or TRBV6-3 and TRBJ2-7; TRBD1 aligns across 9 bases. V shed 2 bases and J 0 bases; nucleotides not matched to a gene: 8. CDR3 length: 17 residues. Germline lookup yields CDR1 MNHEY and CDR2 SVGEGT. This CDR3 is CASSYGPGQGLSYEQYF. DNA for the CDR3: TGTGCCAGCAGTTACGGGCCGGGACAGGGTCTCTCCTACGAGCAGTACTTC.

This clone was observed once. In DNA form, the CDR3 reads TGCGCCAGCAGCCAAGCCCCCCCAGGGTACGGGAACACTGAAGCTTTCTTT. Translating it yields CASSQAPPGYGNTEAFF. V gene TRBV4-3 combines with J gene TRBJ1-1, with D perhaps TRBD1 (5 bases). Germline V lookup: CDR1 LGHNA, CDR2 YSLEER. The CDR3 consists of 17 residues. Trimming cost V 1 base and J 1 base, with 16 bases left between them.

This chain links TRBV12-3 or TRBV12-4 with TRBJ2-5; no reliable D call. The CDR3 has 13 amino acids. V lost 0 bases to trimming and J lost 5 bases, with 7 bases between them. CDR3 loop: CASSLAPVETQYF. The CDR3 DNA reads as TGTGCCAGCAGTTTAGCGCCGGTGGAGACCCAGTACTTC.

The chain recombines TRBV28 with TRBJ1-3; D perhaps matches TRBD1 (5 bases). The CDR3 totals 14 residues. Germline CDR1 and CDR2: MDHEN and SYDVKM. With 8 bases removed from V and 0 bases from J, the gap between germline ends came to 11 bases. The CDR3 reads CASAGPSSGNTIYF. In DNA form, the CDR3 reads TGTGCCAGCGCGGGACCGAGCTCTGGAAACACCATATATTTT.

This clone was seen a few times. The rearrangement joins TRBV7-8 to TRBJ1-1; 8 bases align to TRBD1. The CDR3 loop spans 16 amino acids. J lost 0 bases, V lost 6 bases, and 9 bases had no gene match. CDR1 and CDR2 from the germline V gene are SGHVS and FQNEAQ. The CDR3 bases are TGTGCCAGCAGTTTGTCAGGGGGCCGTGTGAACACTGAAGCTTTCTTT. It codes for CASSLSGGRVNTEAFF.

The gene calls are TRBV7-2 and TRBJ2-5, with TRBD2 matching over 8 bases. Trimming removed 3 bases from V and 0 bases from J; junction bases left unmatched: 15. Germline assignment: CDR1 SGHTA and CDR2 FQGNSA. This CDR3 has 19 amino acids. Written as DNA, the CDR3 is TGTGCCAGCAGCTTGATGCGCACCGGGGGGGGTCTATACCAAGAGACCCAGTACTTC. It encodes CASSLMRTGGGLYQETQYF.

The chain recombines TRBV27 with TRBJ1-2; 8 bases agree with TRBD1. The germline V gene has CDR1 MNHEY and CDR2 SMNVEV (reference sequence). This CDR3 has 14 amino acids. Trimming removed 4 bases from V and 4 bases from J; junction bases left unmatched: 5. CDR3 loop: CASSSSGTGYGYTF. The CDR3 DNA sequence: TGTGCCAGCAGTTCCTCCGGGACAGGCTATGGCTACACCTTC.

The rearrangement joins TRBV7-7 to TRBJ2-1, with D possibly TRBD1 on 5 matching bases. The CDR3 is 13 amino acids. Trimming removed 1 base at V and 6 bases at J, with 7 bases between. Germline loops: CDR1 SSHAT, CDR2 FNYEAQ (reference sequence). The CDR3, as DNA: TGTGCCAGCAGCTTAGACAGGAGCAATGAGCAGTTCTTC. Encoded protein: CASSLDRSNEQFF.

The gene calls are TRBV30 and TRBJ2-2; TRBD1 aligns across 8 bases. The CDR3 runs to 14 residues. V shed 0 bases and J 5 bases; nucleotides not matched to a gene: 2. Per the germline V gene, CDR1 is GTSNPN and CDR2 is SVGIG (reference sequence). This CDR3 is CAWSVTGGTGELFF. In DNA, the CDR3 is TGTGCCTGGAGTGTTACAGGGGGAACCGGGGAGCTGTTTTTT.

This sequence joins TRBV4-3 and TRBJ1-2; 8 positions agree with TRBD1. Germline CDR1 reads LGHNA; CDR2 reads YSLEER. The CDR3 extends over 17 amino acids. Unmatched junction bases numbered 12, after V lost 4 bases and J lost 2 bases. CDR3 bases: TGCGCCAGCAGCCCTGGACAGGGTAGCAGGGGAAACTATGGCTACACCTTC. Its translation is CASSPGQGSRGNYGYTF.

In its sample, this clone was seen once. The chain joins TRBV7-2 to TRBJ1-3, with TRBD1 as a possible D gene (6 bases). Trimming took off 6 bases at V and 2 bases at J, with 14 bases between the two ends. CDR3 length: 15 residues. The V gene's germline CDR1 is SGHTA and CDR2 FQGNSA. In DNA form, the CDR3 reads TGTGCCAGCAGTCCCCCCTGGACAGCTGGAAACACCATATATTTT. Translating gives CASSPPWTAGNTIYF.

V and J are TRBV7-9 and TRBJ2-2, with D possibly TRBD2 on 6 matching bases. Per the germline V gene, CDR1 is SEHNR and CDR2 is FQNEAQ (reference sequence). V was trimmed by 5 bases and J by 5 bases, leaving 18 bases between them. The CDR3 has 16 residues. CDR3 nucleotide sequence: TGTGCCAGCAGCCCCCCCTCGGGGGTGAGGACCGGGGAGCTGTTTTTT. Translation gives CASSPPSGVRTGELFF.